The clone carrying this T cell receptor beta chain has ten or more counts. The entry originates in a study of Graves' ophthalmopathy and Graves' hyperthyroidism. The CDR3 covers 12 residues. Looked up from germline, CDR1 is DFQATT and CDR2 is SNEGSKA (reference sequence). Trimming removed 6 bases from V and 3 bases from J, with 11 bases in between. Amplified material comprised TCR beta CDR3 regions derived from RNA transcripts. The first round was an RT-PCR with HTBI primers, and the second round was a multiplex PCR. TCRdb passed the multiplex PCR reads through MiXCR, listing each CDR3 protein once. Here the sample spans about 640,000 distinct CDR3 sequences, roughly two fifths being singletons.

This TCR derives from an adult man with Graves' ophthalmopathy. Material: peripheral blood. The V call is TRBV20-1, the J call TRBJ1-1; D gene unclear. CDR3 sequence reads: CSAGPGDTEAFF. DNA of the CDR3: TGCAGTGCCGGCCCCGGGGACACTGAAGCTTTCTTT.